The source of this T cell receptor (beta chain) is a study of beta chain features in type 1 diabetes. Study results and caveats: TCRB CDR3s from Type 1 diabetes patients were moderately but significantly shorter in all four CD4+ subsets.

TCRB transcripts that were expressed got sequenced, as all of the isolated RNA had been reverse transcribed. TCRdb's table, derived via immunoSEQ multiplex PCR, lists solely in-frame clones and lacks some. The sample contains under 400,000 clones, around 12% of which appear only once. In regard to this clone: Its antigen is unknown.

The CDR3 loop spans 13 amino acids. The V gene's germline CDR1 is SGHNT and CDR2 YYREEE (reference sequence). Trimming removed 5 bases from V and 1 base from J, with 4 bases in between. This clonotype was sampled from a woman aged 18-29 years with type 1 diabetes. The chain links TRBV5-4 to TRBJ2-6; D uncertain. Sequencing input: naive CD4+ T cells from blood. DNA of the CDR3: TGTGCCAGCAGGAGGTCTGGGGCCAACGTCCTGACTTTC. Amino acids: CASRRSGANVLTF.